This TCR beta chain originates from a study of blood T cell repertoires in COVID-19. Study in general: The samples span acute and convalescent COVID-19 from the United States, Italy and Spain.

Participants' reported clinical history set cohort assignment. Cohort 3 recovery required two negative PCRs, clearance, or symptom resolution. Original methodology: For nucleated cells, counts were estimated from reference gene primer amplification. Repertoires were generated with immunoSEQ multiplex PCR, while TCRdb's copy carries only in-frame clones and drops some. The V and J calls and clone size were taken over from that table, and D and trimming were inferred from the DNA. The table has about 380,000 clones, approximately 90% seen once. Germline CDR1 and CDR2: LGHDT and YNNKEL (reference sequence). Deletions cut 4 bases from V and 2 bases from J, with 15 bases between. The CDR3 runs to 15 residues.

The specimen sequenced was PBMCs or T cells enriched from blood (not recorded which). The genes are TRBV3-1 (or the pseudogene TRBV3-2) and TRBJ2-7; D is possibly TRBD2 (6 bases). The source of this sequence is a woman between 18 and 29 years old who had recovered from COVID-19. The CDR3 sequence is CASSPRAGVTYEQYF. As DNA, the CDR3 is TGTGCCAGCAGCCCTAGAGCGGGCGTTACCTACGAGCAGTACTTC.